A selection of T cell receptor beta chains follows, all from one sample in a study of T cell changes during pregnancy in multiple sclerosis. The repertoire was sequenced with immunoSEQ multiplex PCR; TCRdb's copy has only in-frame clones and lacks some. The sample has about 40,000 clones, roughly 92% seen once. This material consisted of CD4+ T cells from peripheral blood mononuclear cells, taken before pregnancy. These receptors came from a female donor with multiple sclerosis, enrolled in a pregnancy study. The CDR3 runs from the conserved cysteine through the conserved F or W.

TRBJ1-4	TRBV11-1	CASSLKSAGGGGKLFF
TRBJ2-5	TRBV28	CASSHPGWRGETQYF
TRBJ2-3	TRBV11-2	CASSLVGLSTDTQYF
TRBJ1-2	TRBV25-1	CASSQWTGGLFRGYTF
TRBJ2-5	TRBV6-5	CASNPRDRVWETQYF
TRBJ2-1	TRBV19	CASSVQGAGVYNEQFF
TRBJ1-2	TRBV28	CASSLLQGPGYTF
TRBJ2-3	TRBV7-8	CASTSLAGGSTDTQYF
TRBJ1-5	TRBV2	CASRLDRGNQPQHF
TRBJ2-2	TRBV2	CASGQFNAGELFF
TRBJ2-1	TRBV6-5	CASIEFGEQFF
TRBJ1-1	TRBV28	CASQGAGMNTEAFF
TRBJ2-5	TRBV28	CASRLSDRGQETQYF
TRBJ2-5	TRBV27	CASSLDFPGRGAGDETQYF
TRBJ2-3	TRBV29-1	CSVEDGIF
TRBJ2-1	TRBV30	CAWRLAGGPREQFF
TRBJ2-7	TRBV7-8	CASSLLAGGFGEQYF
-	TRBV27	CASSSSTGTGYEQYF
TRBJ2-7	TRBV11-2	CASSFSESSYEQYF
TRBJ2-2	TRBV5-1	CASRRDSNTGELFF
TRBJ2-7	TRBV11-3	CASSLGGSSYEQYF
TRBJ2-3	TRBV10-3	CAISDGRLAGPVYTQYF
TRBJ2-2	TRBV19	CASSSTGGSGGELFF
TRBJ1-5	TRBV2	CASSPDRGGSGNQPQHF
TRBJ2-5	TRBV5-1	CASRGGGLAVETQYF
TRBJ2-7	TRBV27	CASSSPRDFRTYEQYF
TRBJ1-1	TRBV19	CASSSRGLREAFF
TRBJ2-7	TRBV11-2	CASSSAGTRGQAYEQYF
TRBJ2-1	TRBV5-4	CASSLSRGSSYNEQFF
TRBJ1-1	TRBV10-3	CAISALDSMNTEAFF
TRBJ2-2	TRBV21-1	CASSNISGRADTGELFF
TRBJ2-7	TRBV29-1	CSVHTSGTLYEQYF
TRBJ2-7	TRBV28	CASSLLLGRQYF
TRBJ1-5	TRBV18	CASSPATGNQPQHF
TRBJ2-3	TRBV2	CASSATGFSDTQYF
TRBJ2-5	TRBV5-4	CASSLEAGGQETQYF
TRBJ1-2	TRBV27	CASSEAQGRGGYTF
TRBJ2-5	TRBV19	CASSSGTGKETQYF
TRBJ2-5	TRBV7-8	CASSFPSTSGRGTQYF
TRBJ2-1	TRBV5-4	CASSYSAGRGNEQFF
TRBJ1-1	TRBV11-1	CASSRGTGWNTEAFF
TRBJ2-5	TRBV15	CATSRRLAGKETQYF
TRBJ2-1	TRBV10-3	CAITQAGNYNEQFF
TRBJ2-5	TRBV7-2	CACGREVRETQYF
TRBJ2-2	TRBV7-2	CASSPSRLAGDTGELFF
TRBJ2-7	TRBV29-1	CSAGGAGAHEQYF
TRBJ2-3	TRBV7-9	CASSPGGGWADTQYF
TRBJ2-3	TRBV28	CASKGPGQGLDTQYF
TRBJ1-6	TRBV5-1	CASSPGQNNSPLHF
TRBJ1-1	TRBV6-5	CASSYESRNTEAFF
TRBJ2-6	TRBV6-1	CASSELGHGANVLTF
TRBJ2-1	TRBV28	CASSFASGSYNEQFF